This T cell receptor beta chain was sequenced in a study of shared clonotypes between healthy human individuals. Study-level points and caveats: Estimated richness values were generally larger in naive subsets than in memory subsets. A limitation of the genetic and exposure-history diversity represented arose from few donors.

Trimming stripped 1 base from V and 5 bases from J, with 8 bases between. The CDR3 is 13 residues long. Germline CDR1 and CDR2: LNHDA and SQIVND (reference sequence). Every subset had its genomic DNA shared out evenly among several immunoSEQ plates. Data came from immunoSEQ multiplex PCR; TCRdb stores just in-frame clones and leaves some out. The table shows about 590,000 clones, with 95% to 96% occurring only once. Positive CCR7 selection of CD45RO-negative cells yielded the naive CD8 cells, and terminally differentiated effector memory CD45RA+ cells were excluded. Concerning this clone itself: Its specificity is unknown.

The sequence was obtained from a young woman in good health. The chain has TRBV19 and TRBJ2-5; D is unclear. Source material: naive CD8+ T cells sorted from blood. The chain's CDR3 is CASSIVARETQYF. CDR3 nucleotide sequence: TGTGCCAGTAGTATAGTGGCGAGGGAGACCCAGTACTTC.